The next 20 T cell receptor beta chains were all read from a single sample in a study of STAT3 mutations in large granular lymphocyte leukemia. Their specific antigens are unknown. Study-wide points: In T-cell large granular lymphocyte leukemia, about half of patients showed multiple immunodominant subclonotypes.

The protocol was immunoSEQ multiplex PCR, while the TCRdb copy is restricted to in-frame clones and leaves out a portion. The sample records over 3,500 clones, 62% being singletons. Specimen: PBMCs. All receptors come from a human donor with T large granular lymphocyte leukemia. Some clones in this sample may be carry-over from other donors' samples.

This clone was seen once. The chain couples TRBV30 to TRBJ1-6, with no clear D. The CDR3 has 15 residues. The V gene's germline CDR1 is GTSNPN and CDR2 SVGIG (reference sequence). The V end lost 0 bases, the J end lost 3 bases, and 9 bases lay between the germline ends. The DNA of the CDR3 is TGTGCCTGGAGTGTAAGGCAGGACTATAATTCACCCCTCCACTTT. This gives the protein CAWSVRQDYNSPLHF.

The chain recombines TRBV5-1 with TRBJ2-5, with 7 bases matching TRBD1. The germline gives CDR1 SGHRS, CDR2 YFSETQ. This CDR3 has 16 amino acids. V shed 2 bases, J shed 1 base, and the junction held 8 bases outside the gene matches. The CDR3 DNA follows: TGCGCCAGCAGCTTAGTCCCGGGACAGATCCAAGAGACCCAGTACTTC. This encodes CASSLVPGQIQETQYF.

This clone is medium-sized. This chain links TRBV18 with TRBJ1-1; D remains ambiguous. V gave up 0 bases and J gave up 3 bases, with 20 bases separating them. Germline loops: CDR1 KGHSH, CDR2 LQKENI. The CDR3 consists of 18 residues. The CDR3 here is CASSPPIYGEVQDTEAFF. In DNA form, the CDR3 reads TGTGCCAGCTCACCACCCATATATGGGGAGGTTCAGGACACTGAAGCTTTCTTT.

The J gene is TRBJ1-5, the V gene TRBV18, with 7 positions matching TRBD1. The CDR3 is 15 residues long. Trimming removed 3 bases from V and 2 bases from J; junction bases left unmatched: 4. Per the germline V gene, CDR1 is KGHSH and CDR2 is LQKENI. Here the CDR3 DNA reads TGTGCCAGCTCACCCGCCGGACAGGGCAATCAGCCCCAGCATTTT. It translates to CASSPAGQGNQPQHF.

V and J are TRBV27 and TRBJ1-5, with D unclear. Germline V gene sequence: CDR1 MNHEY, CDR2 SMNVEV (reference sequence). Deletions cut 1 base from V and 7 bases from J, with 8 bases between. CDR3 size: 13 residues. This CDR3 reads CASSLWGGQPQHF. In DNA, the CDR3 is TGTGCCAGCAGTTTATGGGGTGGCCAGCCCCAGCATTTT.

The V gene is TRBV18, the J gene TRBJ1-4, with a tentative D call TRBD1 (5 bases). Trimming removed 6 bases from V and 0 bases from J, with 11 bases in between. The CDR3 has 15 residues. Per germline, CDR1 KGHSH and CDR2 LQKENI. The CDR3 nucleotides are TGTGCCAGCTCTCTTCAGGGATCAACTAATGAAAAACTGTTTTTT. As protein: CASSLQGSTNEKLFF.

Only a few counts were recorded for this clone. This chain connects TRBV6-6 to TRBJ1-2; 10 nucleotides align to TRBD1. This CDR3 contains 15 residues. The J segment lost 5 bases and the V segment lost 5 bases, leaving 8 bases of the junction unmatched. Germline assignment: CDR1 MNHNY and CDR2 SVGAGI (reference sequence). CDR3 bases: TGTGCCAGCAGTAAACGACAGGGGGCATCGTATGGCTACACCTTC. Translating it yields CASSKRQGASYGYTF.

This clone has only a few counts. The chain carries TRBV30 and TRBJ2-7; 9 positions match TRBD2. This CDR3 comprises 15 residues. Germline loops: CDR1 GTSNPN, CDR2 SVGIG (reference sequence). The V gene end was trimmed by 4 bases and the J gene end by 6 bases; junction bases not matched to a gene: 13. CDR3 nucleotides: TGTGCCTGGAATAAGCGGGAGGCCCCACTGGGCGAGCAGTACTTC. Protein sequence: CAWNKREAPLGEQYF.

This clone is termed medium-sized. The rearrangement uses TRBV28 and TRBJ1-5; maybe TRBD1 (5 bases). There are 14 residues in the CDR3. Germline CDR1 MDHEN, CDR2 SYDVKM. The V gene lost 2 bases and the J gene lost 3 bases, with 8 bases spanning the gap. The CDR3 nucleotides read TGTGCCAGCAGTTTACGGGGGAACAATCAGCCCCAGCATTTT. Protein: CASSLRGNNQPQHF.

The gene calls are TRBV5-4 and TRBJ1-1; TRBD1 agrees at 10 bases. The CDR3 sequence is 13 residues long. Germline V CDR1 and CDR2: SGHNT, YYREEE (reference sequence). With V trimmed by 1 base and J by 8 bases, 2 bases remained unmatched. CDR3 nucleotide sequence: TGTGCCAGCAGCTTGTGGACAGGGGGGGAAGCTTTCTTT. Residues: CASSLWTGGEAFF.

The chain combines TRBV6-6 with TRBJ1-2, with D tentatively TRBD1 (6 bases). Germline-derived CDR1 and CDR2 are MNHNY and SVGAGI (reference sequence). The CDR3 has 14 amino acids. Trimming shortened V by 8 bases and J by 2 bases, and 15 bases separated the two germline ends. The CDR3 protein is CASGPGAQNYGYTF. CDR3 in DNA: TGTGCCAGCGGGCCAGGGGCTCAAAACTATGGCTACACCTTC.

This clone showed up just a few times. The chain combines TRBV30 with TRBJ2-3; weak D call: TRBD1 (6 bases). CDR1 GTSNPN and CDR2 SVGIG come from the germline V gene (reference sequence). Trimming left V 5 bases short and J 1 base short, with 7 bases between. The CDR3 loop spans 12 amino acids. The CDR3 sequence: CAWEGGTDTQYF. CDR3 bases: TGTGCCTGGGAGGGGGGCACAGATACGCAGTATTTT.

The V call is TRBV29-1, the J call TRBJ2-5, with TRBD1 as a possible D gene (6 bases). V lost 3 bases and J 1 base, leaving 9 bases between the germline ends. Germline values: CDR1 SQVTM, CDR2 ANQGSEA. The CDR3 sequence is 13 residues long. CDR3 DNA sequence: TGCAGCGTTGAGGGGGCCCTCCAAGAGACCCAGTACTTC. This translates into CSVEGALQETQYF. The full variable domain, with the rest looked up from reference TRBV29-1 and TRBJ2-5, is SAVISQKPSRDICQRGTSLTIQCQVDSQVTMMFWYRQQPGQSLTLIATANQGSEATYESGFVIDKFPISRPNLTFSTLTVSNMSPEDSSIYLCSVEGALQETQYFGPGTRLLVL.

The chain has TRBV30 and TRBJ1-2; no firm D call. The ends were cut back, 2 bases at V and 9 bases at J, with 10 bases in the middle. Germline assignment: CDR1 GTSNPN and CDR2 SVGIG (reference sequence). The CDR3 loop spans 11 amino acids. In DNA, the CDR3 is TGTGCCTGGAGTACCCTTGAAAGCTACACCTTC. This gives the protein CAWSTLESYTF. Combining the CDR3 with reference TRBV30 and TRBJ1-2 gives the whole variable domain SQTIHQWPATLVQPVGSPLSLECTVEGTSNPNLYWYRQAAGRGLQLLFYSVGIGQISSEVPQNLSASRPQDRQFILSSKKLLLSDSGFYLCAWSTLESYTFGSGTRLTVV.

The chain links TRBV5-1 to TRBJ2-5; D may match TRBD1 or TRBD2 (5 bases each). This CDR3 is built from 15 residues. Germline V gene lookup returns CDR1 SGHRS and CDR2 YFSETQ. V gave up 0 bases and J gave up 5 bases, with 14 bases separating them. This CDR3 reads CASSLAGTARETQYF. DNA of the CDR3: TGCGCCAGCAGCTTGGCCGGGACGGCTAGGGAGACCCAGTACTTC.

The chain has TRBV5-1 and TRBJ1-2; D is ambiguous. This CDR3 comprises 16 residues. V lost 6 bases to trimming and J lost 8 bases, with 26 bases between them. Germline CDR1 is SGHRS and CDR2 is YFSETQ. CDR3 DNA sequence: TGCGCCAGCACCTCCCTGGCGGCAGATCAAGGGAGAGGCTACACCTTC. Protein: CASTSLAADQGRGYTF.

The chain carries TRBV5-5 and TRBJ1-1, with unresolved D. Trimming pared 2 bases from V and 4 bases from J, leaving 15 bases between. The CDR3 has 15 residues. The germline CDR1 and CDR2 sequences are SGHKS and YYEKEE (reference sequence). The CDR3 DNA is TGTGCCAGCAGCTTCCTATGGTACAGTGGCACTGAAGCTTTCTTT. This encodes CASSFLWYSGTEAFF. Full variable domain (rest looked up from reference TRBV5-5 and TRBJ1-1): DAGVTQSPTHLIKTRGQQVTLRCSPISGHKSVSWYQQVLGQGPQFIFQYYEKEERGRGNFPDRFSARQFPNYSSELNVNALLLGDSALYLCASSFLWYSGTEAFFGQGTRLTVV.

This chain uses TRBV30 with TRBJ2-7, with D hard to call. Germline lookup yields CDR1 GTSNPN and CDR2 SVGIG (reference sequence). The CDR3 contains 12 residues. Trimming shortened V by 3 bases and J by 6 bases, and 12 bases separated the two germline ends. The CDR3, as DNA: TGTGCCTGGAGGGAAGGACCGGTCGAGCAGTACTTC. Its protein product is CAWREGPVEQYF.

This clone turned up a few times. The rearrangement links TRBV7-8 to TRBJ1-5; 7 nucleotides line up with TRBD1. CDR3 length equals 17 residues. Losses at the gene ends were 5 bases for V and 3 bases for J; bases not matched to a gene: 13. CDR1 SGHVS and CDR2 FQNEAQ come from the germline V gene. CDR3 loop: CASSLRGGGEDNQPQHF. CDR3 DNA: TGTGCCAGCAGCCTCCGGGGAGGGGGCGAAGACAATCAGCCCCAGCATTTT.

This chain uses TRBV7-9 with TRBJ1-1; D remains unclear. The V gene's germline CDR1 is SEHNR and CDR2 FQNEAQ (reference sequence). CDR3 length: 12 amino acids. V lost 1 base, J lost 4 bases, and 4 bases lay in between. CDR3 sequence: CASSLEVTEAFF. The CDR3 DNA reads TGTGCCAGCAGCTTAGAAGTCACTGAAGCTTTCTTT.